This TCR beta chain was found in a study of T cell repertoires in cytomegalovirus infection. Across the whole study: Recently identified HLA-C-restricted CMV epitopes were used, and well-studied HLA-B-restricted CMV epitopes were used as well. It can be stated that public TCR beta signatures indicated CMV infection as well as a matching HLA type. General observations from the study: Adding up the frequency of public TCR beta families identified people who carried CMV plus the relevant HLA. The ex vivo response was dominated by HLA-C-restricted CMV-specific TCR beta clonotypes.

V lost 6 bases and J 0 bases, leaving 12 bases between the germline ends. This CDR3 comprises 15 residues. Germline lookup yields CDR1 MDHEN and CDR2 SYDVKM. TCRdb re-analysed the reads in MiXCR, keeping a single row per CDR3 protein. The table has roughly 990,000 distinct CDR3 sequences, roughly 30% seen once. A word on this clonotype: Antigen unknown.

The genes are TRBV28 and TRBJ1-5; unclear D gene. The origin of this receptor is a human donor in good health (CMV status not recorded). Some clones in this sample may be carry-over from other donors' samples. The material was cultured CD8+ T cells from PBMCs, obtained from culture after CMV antigen stimulation. This CDR3 is CASRLGFYSNQPQHF. For the CDR3, the DNA is TGTGCCAGCAGGTTGGGGTTTTATAGCAATCAGCCCCAGCATTTT.